This TCR beta chain was captured in a study of control samples from healthy donors and cancer patients. The assay was immunoSEQ multiplex PCR, and TCRdb's table has in-frame clones only and misses some. The sample contains 150,000 to 200,000 clones, 90% of which appear only once. CDR1 and CDR2 (germline): MDHEN, SYDVKM. The CDR3 consists of 14 residues. Trimming cost V 2 bases and J 5 bases, with 10 bases left between them. The rearrangement links TRBV28 to TRBJ1-3, with D perhaps matching TRBD1 (6 bases). Sequencing was carried out using blood. The receptor's source is a woman between 50 and 59 years old in good health. CDR3 residues: CASSLIQGRNTIYF. CDR3 bases: TGTGCCAGCAGTTTAATACAGGGCCGAAACACCATATATTTT.